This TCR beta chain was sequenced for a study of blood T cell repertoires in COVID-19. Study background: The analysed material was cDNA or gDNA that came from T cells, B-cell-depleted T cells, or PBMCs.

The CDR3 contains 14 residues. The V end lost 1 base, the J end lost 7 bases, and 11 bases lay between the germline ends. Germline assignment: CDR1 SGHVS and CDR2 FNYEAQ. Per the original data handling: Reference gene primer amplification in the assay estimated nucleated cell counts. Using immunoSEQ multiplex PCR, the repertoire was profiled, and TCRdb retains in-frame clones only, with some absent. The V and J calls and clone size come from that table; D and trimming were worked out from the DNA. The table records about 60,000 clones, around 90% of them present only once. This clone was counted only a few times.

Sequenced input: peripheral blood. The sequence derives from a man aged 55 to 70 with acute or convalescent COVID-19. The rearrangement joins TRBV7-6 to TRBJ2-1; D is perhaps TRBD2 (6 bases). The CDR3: CASSLVAGPNEQFF. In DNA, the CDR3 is TGTGCCAGCAGCTTAGTGGCGGGGCCTAATGAGCAGTTCTTC.